This T cell receptor beta chain emerged from a study of blood T cell repertoires in COVID-19. Overall study context: Collection of acute and convalescent COVID-19 samples took place in the United States, Italy and Spain. The cDNA or gDNA used as material had been derived from T cells, B-cell-depleted T cells, or PBMCs.

This CDR3 has 14 amino acids. Germline CDR1 reads SGHTA; CDR2 reads FQGTGA. Trimming shortened V by 0 bases and J by 1 base, and 6 bases separated the two germline ends. In the authors' workflow: Estimated nucleated cell counts came from reference gene primer amplification. Assay: immunoSEQ multiplex PCR; the TCRdb copy retains only in-frame clones and omits some. V and J calls and clone size come straight from that table; D and trimming were deduced from the DNA. The table includes 120,000 or so clones, over 70% detected once. Material for sequencing was peripheral blood. The genes are TRBV7-3 and TRBJ1-1, with D hard to call. The source is an elderly man with active or convalescent COVID-19. CDR3 region: CASSLTSGNTEAFF. CDR3 in DNA: TGTGCCAGCAGCTTAACCTCAGGGAACACTGAAGCTTTCTTT.